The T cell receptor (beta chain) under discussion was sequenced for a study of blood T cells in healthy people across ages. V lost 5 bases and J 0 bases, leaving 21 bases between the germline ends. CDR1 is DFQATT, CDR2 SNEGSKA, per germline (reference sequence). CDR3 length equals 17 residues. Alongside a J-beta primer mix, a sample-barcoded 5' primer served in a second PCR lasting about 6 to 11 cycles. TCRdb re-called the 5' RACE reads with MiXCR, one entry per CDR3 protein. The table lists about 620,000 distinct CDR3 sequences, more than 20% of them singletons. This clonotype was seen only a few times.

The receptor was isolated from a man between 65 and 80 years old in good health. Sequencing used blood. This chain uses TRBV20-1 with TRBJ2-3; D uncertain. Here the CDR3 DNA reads TGCAGTGCTCCAGTCGGGCCAGGACGTCCTAGCACAGATACGCAGTATTTT. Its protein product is CSAPVGPGRPSTDTQYF.